Shown below are 19 T cell receptor beta chains from a single sample sequenced in a study of T cell clonality in common variable immunodeficiency. Libraries were prepared by immunoSEQ multiplex PCR; TCRdb keeps only in-frame clonotypes and omits some of them. This sample shows some 54,000 clones and no singletons; about 2% rests with the ten largest. The sample taken for sequencing was peripheral blood mononuclear cells. These receptors were taken from a person between 18 and 75 years old in good health.

In this sample, this clone turned up many times. The read gets to within 3 residues of the CDR3 end, and the germline J gene fills in the rest. The chain recombines TRBV7-6 with TRBJ2-3; 9 nucleotides match TRBD2. There are 16 residues in the CDR3. With V trimmed by 1 base and J by 3 bases, 5 bases remained unmatched. Germline lookup yields CDR1 SGHVS and CDR2 FNYEAQ. The CDR3 spells CASSLGGLAETDTQYF. The covered CDR3 bases are TGTGCCAGCAGCTTAGGGGGACTAGCTGAGACAGATACG.

This clone appeared many times. The read finishes 3 residues shy of the CDR3 end, and the germline J gene is used to complete it. This rearrangement joins TRBV10-1 to TRBJ2-1, with 7 bases lining up with TRBD1. Germline V CDR1 and CDR2: WNHNN, SYGVQD (reference sequence). This CDR3 has 15 amino acids. The junction had 5 bases not matched to a gene; V was cut back by 3 bases and J by 3 bases. Partial CDR3 DNA: TGCGCCAGCAGTGACGACAGGGCTAGCTACAATGAG. Protein: CASSDDRASYNE. The entire CDR3 reads CASSDDRASYNEQFF.

This clone was picked up many times. The read ends 3 residues before the CDR3 terminus; that terminus is restored from the germline J gene. The rearrangement joins TRBV19 to TRBJ2-3; TRBD1 agrees at 7 bases. CDR3 length: 13 residues. CDR1 and CDR2 (germline): LNHDA, SQIVND (reference sequence). The sequenced CDR3 bases are TGTGCCAGTAGACCGACAGGGTGGGACACG. It yields the protein CASRPTGWDT. The entire CDR3 is CASRPTGWDTQYF.

This clone was picked up many times. From the germline J gene comes the end of the CDR3, since the read stops 3 residues before it. The chain uses TRBV7-3 and TRBJ2-1, with 9 bases fitting TRBD1. The CDR3 totals 16 residues. V trimming: 4 bases; J trimming: 6 bases; junction bases outside the gene matches: 10. Germline CDR1 SGHTA, CDR2 FQGTGA. The CDR3 spells CASSSTPRTGANEQFF. The sequenced CDR3 bases are TGTGCCAGCAGCTCAACACCGCGGACAGGGGCCAATGAG.

This clone was recorded a few times. The read falls 3 residues short of the CDR3 end, and the missing part is taken from the germline J gene. The chain carries TRBV7-9 and TRBJ1-5; no reliable D call. This CDR3 spans 13 amino acids. The V gene lost 5 bases and the J gene lost 5 bases, with 10 bases spanning the gap. The germline V gene encodes CDR1 SEHNR and CDR2 FQNEAQ (reference sequence). CDR3 bases read: TGTGCCAGCAGCCCCGTTACAGATCAGCCC. This gives the protein CASSPVTDQP. The full CDR3 reads CASSPVTDQPQHF.

This clone was observed a handful of times. The observed sequence ends 3 residues before the CDR3 terminus, with the missing tail filled in from the germline J gene. Other DNA sequences in this specimen translate into the identical CDR3. This sequence joins TRBV7-8 and TRBJ1-3; the match to TRBD1 covers 9 bases. From germline, CDR1 is SGHVS and CDR2 FQNEAQ. V shed 5 bases and J 4 bases; nucleotides not matched to a gene: 6. The CDR3 loop spans 15 amino acids. CDR3 sequence: CASSLWDRAGNTIYF. Partial CDR3 DNA: TGTGCCAGCAGCCTATGGGACAGGGCCGGAAACACC. The full variable domain, with the rest looked up from reference TRBV7-8 and TRBJ1-3, is GAGVSQSPRYKVAKRGQDVALRCDPISGHVSLFWYQQALGQGPEFLTYFQNEAQLDKSGLPSDRFFAERPEGSVSTLKIQRTQQEDSAVYLCASSLWDRAGNTIYFGEGSWLTVV.

This clone was recorded many times. From the germline J gene comes the end of the CDR3, since the read stops 3 residues before it. V gene TRBV18 combines with J gene TRBJ2-2, with 10 bases fitting TRBD2. The V gene's germline CDR1 is KGHSH and CDR2 LQKENI. V dropped 5 bases and J dropped 2; count of bases not matched to a gene: 5. This CDR3 has 16 residues. CDR3 DNA (partial): TGTGCCAGCTCATCTCAGCGGGGGGGCAACACCGGGGAG. It specifies CASSSQRGGNTGE. The full CDR3 sequence reads CASSSQRGGNTGELFF.

In this sample, this clone turned up many times. The DNA ends 3 residues before the CDR3 does, and the rest of the CDR3 is filled in from the germline J gene. The chain links TRBV19 to TRBJ1-5, with D possibly being TRBD1 (6 bases). Deletions cut 5 bases from V and 1 base from J, with 18 bases between. The length of the CDR3 is 17 residues. Germline lookup yields CDR1 LNHDA and CDR2 SQIVND (reference sequence). The CDR3 loop is CASSVGKGVGSNQPQHF. CDR3 DNA, as far as it was read: TGTGCCAGTAGTGTAGGAAAGGGGGTAGGAAGCAATCAGCCC.

This clone was found many times. CDR3 sequence reads: CSVYRGDGYTF. The DNA read from the CDR3 is TGCAGCGTTTACAGGGGGGATGGC. The gene calls are TRBV29-1 and TRBJ1-2; 8 bases are shared with TRBD1. The CDR3 end is not reached by the read, which stops 3 residues before it; the germline J gene fills it in. The germline V gene has CDR1 SQVTM and CDR2 ANQGSEA. Trimming removed 5 bases from V and 6 bases from J; junction bases left unmatched: 2. The CDR3 contains 11 residues.

This clone was picked up many times. The read falls 3 residues short of the CDR3 end, and the missing part is taken from the germline J gene. V is TRBV10-1 and J is TRBJ2-3; TRBD2 aligns across 12 bases. The CDR3 extends over 18 amino acids. The V gene end was trimmed by 3 bases and the J gene end by 0 bases; junction bases not matched to a gene: 7. Germline values: CDR1 WNHNN, CDR2 SYGVQD (reference sequence). The CDR3 DNA, read in part, is TGCGCCAGCAGTGAAGGCCTAGCGGGGGGGTCTAGCACAGATACG. Its translation is CASSEGLAGGSSTDT. The entire CDR3 protein is CASSEGLAGGSSTDTQYF.

This clone was recorded a few times. The read ends 3 residues shy of where the CDR3 ends; the end is completed using the germline J gene. The V call is TRBV2, the J call TRBJ1-5; D is possibly TRBD1 (6 bases). Per germline, CDR1 SNHLY and CDR2 FYNNEI. This CDR3 has 15 residues. Trimming left V 4 bases short and J 4 bases short, with 14 bases between. CDR3 loop: CASSGNQGKNQPQHF. CDR3 DNA (partial): TGTGCCAGCAGTGGAAATCAGGGGAAAAATCAGCCC.

This clone was counted ten times or more. The read is 3 residues too short to cover the CDR3 end, so that end is filled in from the germline J gene. The chain combines TRBV7-9 with TRBJ2-2, with a possible D match to TRBD2 (5 bases). Trimming took 0 bases from V and 6 from J, leaving 11 bases between them. CDR1 is SEHNR, CDR2 FQNEAQ, per germline (reference sequence). The CDR3 has 15 amino acids. The DNA read from the CDR3 is TGTGCCAGCAGCTTAGCTTCGCAGGAGGCCGGGGAG. Its translation: CASSLASQEAGE. In full, the CDR3 reads CASSLASQEAGELFF.

This clone has ten or more counts. The read halts 3 residues ahead of the CDR3 end, with the missing end drawn from the germline J gene. This chain joins TRBV5-6 and TRBJ2-7, with 7 bases aligning to TRBD1. Trimming cost V 3 bases and J 2 bases; bases outside gene matches: 5. CDR1 and CDR2 (germline): SGHDT, YYEEEE. This CDR3 contains 14 residues. CDR3 amino acids: CASSYFTGAYEQYF. The CDR3 bases that were read are TGTGCCAGCAGCTATTTTACAGGGGCCTACGAG. Supplemented by reference TRBV5-6 and TRBJ2-7, the full variable domain reads DAGVTQSPTHLIKTRGQQVTLRCSPKSGHDTVSWYQQALGQGPQFIFQYYEEEERQRGNFPDRFSGHQFPNYSSELNVNALLLGDSALYLCASSYFTGAYEQYFGPGTRLTVT.

This clone appeared many times. The read ends 3 residues before the CDR3 terminus; that terminus is restored from the germline J gene. V and J are TRBV30 and TRBJ1-1; a weak D match, TRBD1 (6 bases). The CDR3 length is 13 residues. Looked up from germline, CDR1 is GTSNPN and CDR2 is SVGIG (reference sequence). Trimming shortened V by 4 bases and J by 4 bases, and 13 bases separated the two germline ends. The CDR3 bases that were read are TGTGCCTGGACCATAGGGGGGGGCACTGAA. Translated: CAWTIGGGTE. The CDR3 reads in full as CAWTIGGGTEAFF.

This clone was recorded a few times. The read falls 3 residues short of the CDR3 end, and the missing part is taken from the germline J gene. The rearrangement links TRBV7-9 to TRBJ2-2; possibly TRBD1 for D (6 bases). The CDR3 totals 12 residues. Germline V lookup: CDR1 SEHNR, CDR2 FQNEAQ (reference sequence). Incomplete CDR3 DNA: TGTGCCAGCAACCGGGACACTGAAAAG. Amino acid sequence: CASNRDTEK. The entire CDR3 is CASNRDTEKLFF.

Worth noting for this clone: The CDR3 is cut off 3 residues early in the read; its end comes from the germline J gene. This chain connects TRBV5-1 to TRBJ2-7; 16 nucleotides agree with TRBD2. The CDR3 is 17 amino acids. The V gene's germline CDR1 is SGHRS and CDR2 YFSETQ. Losses at the gene ends were 4 bases for V and 0 bases for J; bases not matched to a gene: 4. The CDR3 is CASSEGLAGGFSYEQYF. The sequenced CDR3 bases are TGCGCCAGCAGCGAGGGACTAGCGGGAGGGTTCTCCTACGAG.

This clone was seen repeatedly, ten times or more. CDR3 loop: CASSGGQGSIYEQYF. The covered CDR3 bases are TGTGCCAGCAGTGGGGGACAGGGCAGTATCTACGAG. V usage is TRBV6-1 and J usage is TRBJ2-7; TRBD1 agrees at 9 bases. From the germline J gene comes the end of the CDR3, since the read stops 3 residues before it. Germline V CDR1 and CDR2: MNHNS, SASEGT. V shed 4 bases, J shed 3 bases, and the junction held 7 bases outside the gene matches. This CDR3 is 15 amino acids long.

Ten or more counts support this clone. CDR3 sequence reads: CAQHGGIFLVGYTF. The sequenced CDR3 bases are TGTGCCCAACACGGGGGGATTTTTTTGGTTGGC. The chain couples TRBV30 to TRBJ1-2; D perhaps matches TRBD1 (5 bases). The read ends 3 residues before the CDR3 terminus; that terminus is restored from the germline J gene. CDR1 is GTSNPN, CDR2 SVGIG, per germline (reference sequence). The ends were cut back, 8 bases at V and 7 bases at J, with 23 bases in the middle. The length of the CDR3 is 14 residues.

This clone was observed a few times. The read terminates 3 residues before the CDR3 end, so the remaining end is supplied by the germline J gene. The genes are TRBV19 and TRBJ1-4; no clear D. In germline, CDR1 is LNHDA, CDR2 SQIVND (reference sequence). The CDR3 loop spans 15 amino acids. CDR3 region: CASSMGYGRTSPLFF. CDR3 DNA (partial): TGTGCCAGTAGTATGGGCTATGGACGGACTTCACCA.